These 27 T cell receptor beta chains were all obtained from the same sample, sequenced in a study of T-cell reconstitution after alpha-beta-depleted transplantation in children. A TCRbeta library incorporating unique molecular identifiers was prepared. Using its own MiXCR run on the PCR reads, TCRdb lists one record per CDR3 protein. The sample gives 80,000 to 100,000 distinct CDR3 sequences, roughly a quarter of which show up once; about a fifth is in the top ten. The sequencing used PBMCs, collected before TCRalphabeta/CD19-depleted stem cell transplant. These receptors came from a boy aged 2 to 9 with acute lymphoblastic leukemia, due to receive a stem cell transplant.

The CDR3 DNA reads TGTGCCAGCAGTGGGTGGTCGGGAGCCTACAATGAGCAGTTCTTC. Its protein is CASSGWSGAYNEQFF. The chain employs TRBV28 and TRBJ2-1, with D maybe TRBD2 (6 bases). The germline V and J ends were trimmed by 5 bases and 2 bases, with 13 bases remaining between them. The CDR3 extends over 15 amino acids. Per the germline V gene, CDR1 is MDHEN and CDR2 is SYDVKM.

In this sample, this clonotype turned up a few times. The chain combines TRBV29-1 with TRBJ2-7, with 10 positions matching TRBD2. Germline CDR1 SQVTM, CDR2 ANQGSEA. V lost 5 bases, J lost 2 bases, and 6 bases stayed unmatched. This CDR3 is 14 amino acids long. Written as DNA, the CDR3 is TGCAGCGTTTTACTAGCGGGAAGAACCTACGAGCAGTACTTC. It encodes CSVLLAGRTYEQYF.

CDR3 DNA: TGTGCCAGCAGACCTAACACCGGGGAGCTGTTTTTT. It codes for CASRPNTGELFF. The chain carries TRBV28 and TRBJ2-2, with unresolved D. The ends were cut back, 6 bases at V and 2 bases at J, with 4 bases in the middle. Germline CDR1 MDHEN, CDR2 SYDVKM. This CDR3 is 12 amino acids long.

This clonotype was recorded a few times. The rearrangement uses TRBV7-9 and TRBJ2-3, with 9 bases that match TRBD2. The CDR3 loop spans 16 amino acids. The V gene end was trimmed by 1 base and the J gene end by 5 bases; junction bases not matched to a gene: 7. Germline loops: CDR1 SEHNR, CDR2 FQNEAQ (reference sequence). The chain's CDR3 is CASSLETSGVKDTQYF. The CDR3 nucleotides are TGTGCCAGCAGCTTAGAGACTAGCGGAGTGAAAGATACGCAGTATTTT.

Concerning this clonotype itself: A much bigger clone sits one base away, suggesting this may be a read error. The chain couples TRBV6-4 to TRBJ2-1, with a weak D call TRBD1 (5 bases). The CDR3 spans 13 residues. Germline CDR1 reads MRHNA; CDR2 reads SNTAGT. V was shortened by 0 bases and J by 5 bases, with 5 bases between the two germline ends. Here the CDR3 DNA reads TGTGCCAGCAGTGACTCGGACAACAATGAGCAGTTCTTC. It specifies CASSDSDNNEQFF.

V and J are TRBV11-3 and TRBJ2-1; the match to TRBD2 covers 8 bases. V lost 0 bases, J lost 9 bases, and 7 bases stayed unmatched. The CDR3 consists of 15 residues. Germline V CDR1 and CDR2: SGHNT, YENEEA. CDR3 region: CASSLDQRERGEQFF. The CDR3 coding sequence is TGTGCCAGCAGCTTAGACCAGCGGGAGAGGGGTGAGCAGTTCTTC.

This clonotype was picked up a small number of times. This chain links TRBV4-2 with TRBJ2-1, with 7 positions matching TRBD2. CDR1 LGHNA and CDR2 YNFKEQ come from the germline V gene. V was clipped by 4 bases and J by 0 bases; unmatched bases: 9. The CDR3 spans 17 residues. The CDR3 sequence: CASSPGLAEFSYNEQFF. The CDR3 DNA reads as TGTGCCAGCAGCCCGGGTCTAGCGGAGTTCTCCTACAATGAGCAGTTCTTC.

This chain links TRBV20-1 with TRBJ2-1; 8 bases agree with TRBD2. CDR3 length equals 15 residues. Germline loops: CDR1 DFQATT, CDR2 SNEGSKA (reference sequence). The V gene end was trimmed by 7 bases and the J gene end by 0 bases; junction bases not matched to a gene: 8. CDR3 amino acids: CSVEPSGYSYNEQFF. In DNA form, the CDR3 reads TGCAGTGTTGAGCCTAGCGGGTACTCCTACAATGAGCAGTTCTTC.

The rearrangement links TRBV4-3 to TRBJ2-1; 10 bases fit TRBD2. From germline, CDR1 is LGHNA and CDR2 YSLEER. After removal of 0 bases from V and 10 bases from J, the junction contained 6 bases not matched to a gene. This CDR3 is 15 amino acids long. The CDR3 region is CASSQDLSSGGEQFF. CDR3 nucleotides: TGCGCCAGCAGCCAAGATCTTTCTAGCGGGGGCGAGCAGTTCTTC.

This sequence joins TRBV11-2 and TRBJ1-6; D unresolved. The CDR3 extends over 13 amino acids. Germline V lookup: CDR1 SGHAT, CDR2 FQNNGV. V dropped 1 base and J dropped 12 bases, with 10 bases sitting between them. The CDR3 nucleotides are TGTGCCAGCAGCTTAGCGGATGCTCGACCCCTCCACTTT. Translating it yields CASSLADARPLHF.

This clonotype came up a few times. V is TRBV5-5 and J is TRBJ2-7; the D gene is possibly TRBD2 (7 bases). The V gene's germline CDR1 is SGHKS and CDR2 YYEKEE (reference sequence). The V and J ends lost 0 bases and 2 bases respectively, with 18 bases between them. There are 17 residues in the CDR3. The chain's CDR3 is CASSLASQGRGTYEQYF. As DNA, the CDR3 is TGTGCCAGCAGCTTGGCCAGTCAGGGGAGGGGGACCTACGAGCAGTACTTC.

This clonotype was counted a few times. This chain uses TRBV28 with TRBJ2-7, with D possibly TRBD2 on 6 matching bases. Germline CDR1 is MDHEN and CDR2 is SYDVKM. This CDR3 is 14 amino acids long. Trimming shortened V by 6 bases and J by 9 bases, and 21 bases separated the two germline ends. CDR3 sequence reads: CASSTTSFGVSQYF. Written as DNA, the CDR3 is TGTGCCAGCAGCACGACTAGTTTTGGCGTTTCGCAGTACTTC.

This clonotype was counted only a few times. The chain combines TRBV27 with TRBJ2-5; possibly TRBD2 for D (5 bases). This CDR3 is built from 15 residues. V was trimmed by 1 base and J by 3 bases, leaving 12 bases between them. The V gene's germline CDR1 is MNHEY and CDR2 SMNVEV (reference sequence). CDR3 nucleotides: TGTGCCAGCAGTTTATTAGGAGGCGAAGAAGAGACCCAGTACTTC. Its protein is CASSLLGGEEETQYF.

V and J are TRBV29-1 and TRBJ2-3; D not resolved. The V end lost 3 bases, the J end lost 1 base, and 11 bases lay between the germline ends. The CDR3 has 14 amino acids. Germline CDR1 SQVTM, CDR2 ANQGSEA. This CDR3 is CSVERRDRTDTQYF. The CDR3 coding sequence is TGCAGCGTTGAGAGGCGAGACCGCACAGATACGCAGTATTTT.

This clonotype was detected ten times or more. The chain couples TRBV29-1 to TRBJ2-1, with 9 bases matching TRBD2. CDR1 is SQVTM and CDR2 is ANQGSEA in the germline V gene. With 2 bases clipped from V and 7 bases from J, the junction kept 9 bases outside the gene matches. CDR3 length: 15 residues. CDR3 region: CSVELTSGGNNEQFF. In nucleotides, the CDR3 is TGCAGCGTTGAACTGACTAGCGGAGGGAATAATGAGCAGTTCTTC.

This clonotype was observed a handful of times. This chain uses TRBV7-2 with TRBJ2-2; 10 positions match TRBD2. The junction had 5 bases not matched to a gene; V was cut back by 0 bases and J by 4 bases. The length of the CDR3 is 17 residues. CDR1 and CDR2 from the germline V gene are SGHTA and FQGNSA. CDR3 region: CASSLAPGLAATGELFF. The CDR3 DNA sequence: TGTGCCAGCAGCTTAGCCCCAGGACTAGCGGCCACCGGGGAGCTGTTTTTT.

The chain's CDR3 is CAISGSDTGGGYTF. The DNA for the CDR3 is TGTGCCATCAGTGGCTCGGATACAGGGGGTGGCTACACCTTC. The chain couples TRBV10-3 to TRBJ1-2, with 8 bases aligning to TRBD1. This CDR3 contains 14 residues. V was clipped by 4 bases and J by 7 bases; unmatched bases: 8. Germline CDR1 ENHRY, CDR2 SYGVKD.

The chain uses TRBV29-1 and TRBJ2-5; the match to TRBD1 covers 7 bases. The J segment lost 3 bases and the V segment lost 7 bases, leaving 2 bases of the junction unmatched. CDR1 and CDR2 (germline): SQVTM, ANQGSEA. This CDR3 has 11 residues. The chain's CDR3 is CSAGQKETQYF. The CDR3 nucleotides read TGCAGCGCGGGACAGAAAGAGACCCAGTACTTC.

This clonotype was seen a handful of times. The V gene is TRBV7-2, the J gene TRBJ2-7; TRBD1 matches at 7 bases. The CDR3 runs 14 residues. Germline V CDR1 and CDR2: SGHTA, FQGNSA. With 5 bases clipped from V and 7 bases from J, the junction kept 11 bases outside the gene matches. Here the CDR3 reads CASSPRTGTREQYF. CDR3 nucleotide sequence: TGTGCCAGCAGCCCTAGGACAGGCACTAGGGAGCAGTACTTC.

The gene calls are TRBV7-9 and TRBJ2-2; D unresolved. V lost 8 bases and J lost 5, with 15 bases in between. CDR1 and CDR2 from the germline V gene are SEHNR and FQNEAQ (reference sequence). This CDR3 is built from 14 residues. CDR3 sequence reads: CASVGLITTGELFF. CDR3 in DNA: TGTGCCAGCGTAGGGCTCATTACGACCGGGGAGCTGTTTTTT.

This clonotype was counted only a few times. The genes are TRBV15 and TRBJ1-5; TRBD1 matches at 8 bases. The CDR3 is 16 amino acids. V dropped 3 bases and J dropped 4; count of bases not matched to a gene: 8. From germline, CDR1 is LNHNV and CDR2 YYDKDF (reference sequence). The CDR3 nucleotides read TGTGCCACCAGCAGGAAACGGACAGGGAGGAATCAGCCCCAGCATTTT. It translates to CATSRKRTGRNQPQHF. Using reference TRBV15 and TRBJ1-5 for the parts outside the CDR3, the full variable domain is DAMVIQNPRYQVTQFGKPVTLSCSQTLNHNVMYWYQQKSSQAPKLLFHYYDKDFNNEADTPDNFQSRRPNTSFCFLDIRSPGLGDTAMYLCATSRKRTGRNQPQHFGDGTRLSIL.

The chain is built from TRBV12-3 or TRBV12-4 and TRBJ2-7; maybe TRBD1 (6 bases). Trimming took off 5 bases at V and 5 bases at J, with 10 bases between the two ends. The CDR3 totals 12 residues. CDR3 residues: CASSPTGNEQYF. For the CDR3, the DNA is TGTGCCAGCAGTCCCACAGGGAACGAGCAGTACTTC.

The chain combines TRBV24-1 with TRBJ2-3; D ambiguous. The CDR3 spans 12 residues. Trimming cost V 8 bases and J 0 bases, with 5 bases left between them. Germline V gene data show CDR1 as KGHDR and CDR2 as SFDVKD. This chain's CDR3 is CATMGSTDTQYF. The CDR3 DNA follows: TGTGCCACCATGGGTAGCACAGATACGCAGTATTTT.

This clonotype was counted once. This may arise from a read error, as a much more abundant clone is one base away. The chain employs TRBV7-2 and TRBJ2-1; TRBD2 is a possible D gene (6 bases). Trimming took 4 bases from V and 9 from J, leaving 19 bases between them. The germline gives CDR1 SGHTA, CDR2 FQGNSA. This CDR3 is built from 15 residues. The CDR3 loop is CASSSSTSSTSEQFF. The CDR3 nucleotides read TGTGCCAGCAGCTCGAGTACTAGCTCAACAAGTGAGCAGTTCTTC. Filled out from reference TRBV7-2 and TRBJ2-1, the complete variable domain reads GAGVSQSPSNKVTEKGKDVELRCDPISGHTALYWYRQSLGQGLEFLIYFQGNSAPDKSGLPSDRFSAERTGGSVSTLTIQRTQQEDSAVYLCASSSSTSSTSEQFFGPGTRLTVL.

There are a few counts of this clonotype. The chain recombines TRBV5-1 with TRBJ1-5; D uncertain. The V gene lost 0 bases and the J gene lost 6 bases, with 10 bases spanning the gap. Germline V gene data show CDR1 as SGHRS and CDR2 as YFSETQ. CDR3 length: 14 residues. The CDR3 region has the DNA TGCGCCAGCAGCTTGGCGGGCGCCGCTCAGCCCCAGCATTTT. Its translation: CASSLAGAAQPQHF.

This clonotype was detected only a few times. The genes are TRBV29-1 and TRBJ1-1, with D hard to call. CDR1 SQVTM and CDR2 ANQGSEA come from the germline V gene. Trimming removed 5 bases from V and 3 bases from J, with 7 bases in between. The CDR3 has 11 amino acids. The CDR3 DNA is TGCAGCGTTTCAATAGACACTGAAGCTTTCTTT. Protein product: CSVSIDTEAFF.

The gene calls are TRBV7-2 and TRBJ1-5; 7 bases are a match to TRBD1. Looked up from germline, CDR1 is SGHTA and CDR2 is FQGNSA. The CDR3 is 16 residues long. The ends lost 2 bases at V and 0 bases at J; junction bases unmatched: 4. The CDR3 DNA reads TGTGCCAGCAGCTTAAACAGGGGAAATAGCAATCAGCCCCAGCATTTT. Amino acid sequence: CASSLNRGNSNQPQHF.